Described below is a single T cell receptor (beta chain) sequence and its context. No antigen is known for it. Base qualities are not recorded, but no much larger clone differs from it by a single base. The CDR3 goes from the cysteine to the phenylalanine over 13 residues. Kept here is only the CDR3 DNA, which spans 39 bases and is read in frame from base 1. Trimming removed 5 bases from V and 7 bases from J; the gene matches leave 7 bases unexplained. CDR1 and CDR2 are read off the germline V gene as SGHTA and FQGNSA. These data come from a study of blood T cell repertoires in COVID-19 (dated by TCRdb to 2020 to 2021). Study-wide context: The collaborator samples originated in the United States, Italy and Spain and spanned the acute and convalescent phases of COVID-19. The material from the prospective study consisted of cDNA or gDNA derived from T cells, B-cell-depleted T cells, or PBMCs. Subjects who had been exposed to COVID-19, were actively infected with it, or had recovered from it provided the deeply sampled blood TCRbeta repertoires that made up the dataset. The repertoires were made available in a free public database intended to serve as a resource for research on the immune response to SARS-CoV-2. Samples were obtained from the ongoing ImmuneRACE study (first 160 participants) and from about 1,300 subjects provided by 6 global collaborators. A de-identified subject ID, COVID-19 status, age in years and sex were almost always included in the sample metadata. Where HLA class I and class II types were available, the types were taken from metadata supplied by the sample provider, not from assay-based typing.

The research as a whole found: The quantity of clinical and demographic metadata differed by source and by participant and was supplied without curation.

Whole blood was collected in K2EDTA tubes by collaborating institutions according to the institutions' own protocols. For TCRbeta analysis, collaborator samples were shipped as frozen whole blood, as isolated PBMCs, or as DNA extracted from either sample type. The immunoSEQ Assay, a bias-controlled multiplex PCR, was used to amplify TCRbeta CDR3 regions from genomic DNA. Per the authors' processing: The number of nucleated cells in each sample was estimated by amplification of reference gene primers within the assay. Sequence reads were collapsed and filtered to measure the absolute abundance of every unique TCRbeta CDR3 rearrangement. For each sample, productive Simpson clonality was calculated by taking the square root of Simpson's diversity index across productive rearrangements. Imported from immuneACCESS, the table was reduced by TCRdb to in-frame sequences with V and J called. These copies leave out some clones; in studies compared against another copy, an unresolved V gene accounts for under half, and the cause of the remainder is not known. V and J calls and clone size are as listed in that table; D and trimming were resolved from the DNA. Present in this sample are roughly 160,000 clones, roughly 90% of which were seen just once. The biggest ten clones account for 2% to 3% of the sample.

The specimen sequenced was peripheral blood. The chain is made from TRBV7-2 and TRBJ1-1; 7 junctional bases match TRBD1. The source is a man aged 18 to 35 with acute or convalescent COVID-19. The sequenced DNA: TGTGCCAGCAGCCCCCGTAGGGACAGTGAAGCTTTCTTT. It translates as CASSPRRDSEAFF. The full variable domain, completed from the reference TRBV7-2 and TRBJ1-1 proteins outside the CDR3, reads GAGVSQSPSNKVTEKGKDVELRCDPISGHTALYWYRQSLGQGLEFLIYFQGNSAPDKSGLPSDRFSAERTGGSVSTLTIQRTQQEDSAVYLCASSPRRDSEAFFGQGTRLTVV.